This T cell receptor (beta chain) was retrieved from a study of blood T cell repertoires in COVID-19. How the authors handled the data: Counts of nucleated cells, estimated from reference gene primer amplification, were obtained. The repertoire was sequenced with immunoSEQ multiplex PCR; TCRdb's copy has only in-frame clones and lacks some. The V and J calls and the clone size are those of that table, but D and trimming were determined from the DNA. This sample has over 400,000 clones, with approximately 91% found just once. Recruits, aged about 18 to 100 years, lived in approximately 26 US areas. Membership in each cohort depended on participant-reported clinical history. The germline CDR1 and CDR2 sequences are MNHEY and SVGAGI. The length of the CDR3 is 15 residues. Trimming at V came to 9 bases and at J to 2 bases, leaving 7 bases not matched to a gene.

Sequences were obtained from PBMCs or T cells enriched from blood (not recorded which). This clonotype was obtained from an older woman who had recovered from COVID-19. The V gene is TRBV6-5, the J gene TRBJ1-4; 9 bases line up with TRBD1. In nucleotides, the CDR3 is TGTGCCAGACGGACAGGGGTTTTCACTAATGAAAAACTGTTTTTT. It encodes CARRTGVFTNEKLFF.